This T cell receptor beta chain was identified during a study of identical twins (dated by TCRdb to 2015 to 2016). Broadly, across the study: To test whether fetal clonotypes persist, this study deep-sequenced TCR alpha and beta repertoires from monozygotic twins, from unrelated adults of various ages, and from cord blood. To rule out contamination, the twin experiments were replicated at different times with different library preparation protocols.

Including cysteine and phenylalanine, the CDR3 has 15 amino acids. The CDR3 DNA has 45 bases and is translated from base 1. The germline V gene (reference sequence) specifies DFQATT as CDR1 and SNEGSKA as CDR2. Between the V and J ends, shortened by 7 bases and 0 bases respectively, the junction contains 17 bases. Library construction relied on 5' RACE. TCRdb names Illumina HiSeq 2000 as the instrument used. A universal primer binding site was added through template switching, and the final cDNA carried a unique molecular identifier so that TCR cDNA molecules could be counted accurately. First-strand cDNA for TCR alpha and beta chains was synthesized from specific primers in the conserved constant-segment region. Each cDNA library was double barcoded, with a SMART-Mk sample barcode plus Illumina barcodes, to control for contamination. TruSeq adapter sequences, together with Illumina sample barcodes, were added in two successive PCR steps. The TCR alpha and beta cDNA libraries were sequenced on the Illumina HiSeq platform using custom primers. For the original study's pipeline: Unique molecular identifiers were extracted from raw reads with MiGEC, and CDR3 positions were determined with MiXCR. Recombination models were inferred per individual with the repgenHMM and IGoR tools using an EM algorithm. Shared clonotype analysis was performed with the tcR package in R, normalizing sharing by the product of cloneset sizes. To study raw recombination without the effects of thymic and clonal selection, out-of-frame nonproductive sequences were analyzed. TCRdb ran its own pipeline on the public reads, namely fastp trimming at Q25 and MiXCR clone calling, and kept in-frame beta chains. Each entry merges the rows of one CDR3 protein and shows their most common DNA and genes. The V and J calls and clone size come from TCRdb's table, not from the authors' own analysis. The sample data list 450,000 or so distinct CDR3 sequences, and 14% of these were observed just once. Of the sample, over 0.5% is held by the ten largest clones.

Overall study results and their limits: Invariant T cells such as MAIT and iNKT could partly confound zero-insertion analyses, although diverse VJ usage argued against such confounding for most clonotypes. Recombination models systematically underestimated out-of-frame TCR alpha sharing in monozygotic twins but agreed with sharing between unrelated individuals. Because the same donors could not be followed over many years, conclusions were based on cross-sectional statistical analysis. A weaker excess of twin sharing was found in beta out-of-frame sequences because the signal-to-noise ratio was lowered by fewer shared sequences. Abundant cord blood beta clonotypes carried fewer insertions; young adult naive repertoires showed a weaker similar trend, while memory repertoires showed none. Compared with coincidental sharing between unrelated individuals, out-of-frame TCR alpha sequences shared between twins showed an excess of sequences with low generation probability.

Ten or more counts support this clonotype. The target of this receptor is not known. The record has no base qualities; no much larger clone is one base away. Only healthy Caucasian donors were included. Three pairs of female monozygotic twins, all aged about 18 to 29 years, made up the twin cohort. CD4+ and CD8+ T cell populations were isolated with positive isolation kits from Invitrogen. The sample was also reused in another study, on yellow fever vaccine responses in identical twins. Drawing on the second study: The T cell response to vaccination in identical twins was reported by the authors to appear partly convergent and partly personalized. In the study, vaccine-responding T cell clones were precisely tracked in identical twins.

The receptor was derived from a woman younger than 35 in good health. Specimen: CD4+ T cells sorted from blood. The rearrangement combines TRBV20-1 with TRBJ2-3, and the D gene may be TRBD2, 6 bases matching. The DNA sequence is TGCAGTGTTTTCTTAGCGGCCTCTAGCACAGATACGCAGTATTTT. Its protein reads: CSVFLAASSTDTQYF.